The next 24 T cell receptor beta chains were all read from a single sample in a study of T cell repertoires in cytomegalovirus infection. Their cognate antigens are unknown. TCRdb fed the reads into MiXCR, producing one record per CDR3 protein. The table has around 500,000 distinct CDR3 sequences, 42% seen once; the top ten hold 43%. The specimen comprised cultured PBMCs, sampled from culture after CMV antigen stimulation. Receptors were obtained from a human donor in good health (CMV status not recorded). Some clones in this sample may be carry-over from other donors' samples.

This clonotype was recorded a few times. J is TRBJ2-2 and V is TRBV12-3 or TRBV12-4, with no clear D. The V end lost 6 bases, the J end lost 4 bases, and 6 bases lay between the germline ends. The CDR3 has 12 amino acids. The CDR3 DNA is TGTGCCAGCAGGCCTTCCACCGGGGAGCTGTTTTTT. It codes for CASRPSTGELFF.

J is TRBJ1-6 and V is TRBV6-6; D is ambiguous. The V gene lost 3 bases and the J gene lost 8 bases, with 11 bases spanning the gap. Germline V gives CDR1 MNHNY, CDR2 SVGAGI (reference sequence). The CDR3 sequence is 14 residues long. CDR3 region: CASSYRGIDSPLHF. The CDR3 coding sequence is TGTGCCAGCAGTTATAGAGGGATAGATTCACCCCTCCACTTT.

V usage is TRBV7-3 and J usage is TRBJ2-7; D gene ambiguous. V was clipped by 5 bases and J by 7 bases, with 12 bases between them. In germline, CDR1 is SGHTA, CDR2 FQGTGA. CDR3 length: 12 residues. The CDR3 protein is CASSGPAREQYF. CDR3 nucleotides: TGTGCCAGCAGCGGCCCGGCGAGGGAGCAGTACTTC.

This clonotype has only a few counts. The J gene is TRBJ1-6, the V gene TRBV7-8, with D possibly being TRBD1 (5 bases). Trimming took off 3 bases at V and 0 bases at J, with 15 bases between the two ends. Germline loops: CDR1 SGHVS, CDR2 FQNEAQ. The CDR3 sequence is 18 residues long. The CDR3 nucleotides read TGTGCCAGCAGCTTGGCAGGGTGGGGAAGCTCCTATAATTCACCCCTCCACTTT. Protein sequence: CASSLAGWGSSYNSPLHF.

The table lists this clonotype with a few counts. The chain has TRBV12-3 or TRBV12-4 and TRBJ2-2, with TRBD2 matching 8 bases. This CDR3 has 15 amino acids. V was pared by 10 bases and J by 1 base, with 8 bases of the junction left unmatched. The CDR3 DNA sequence: TGTGCCACCCACGGGGGGGCCCTGAACACCGGGGAGCTGTTTTTT. Protein product: CATHGGALNTGELFF.

The chain uses TRBV7-2 and TRBJ1-2; possibly TRBD1 for D (5 bases). V was clipped by 5 bases and J by 4 bases, with 14 bases between them. The CDR3 covers 14 residues. CDR1 is SGHTA and CDR2 is FQGNSA in the germline V gene. CDR3 amino acids: CASSPRGEFYGYTF. The CDR3 DNA is TGTGCCAGCAGCCCCCGGGGGGAGTTCTATGGCTACACCTTC.

The V and J genes are TRBV19 and TRBJ2-5, with 7 bases that match TRBD2. This CDR3 spans 14 amino acids. The germline gives CDR1 LNHDA, CDR2 SQIVND (reference sequence). J gave up 5 bases and V 5 bases, and 8 bases lay outside the gene matches. In DNA form, the CDR3 reads TGTGCCAGTAGTCCGACGGGAGGTATGGAGACCCAGTACTTC. It encodes CASSPTGGMETQYF.

The rearrangement uses TRBV5-1 and TRBJ2-3; D is possibly TRBD1 (7 bases). Trimming removed 9 bases from V and 6 bases from J, with 20 bases in between. From germline, CDR1 is SGHRS and CDR2 YFSETQ. CDR3 length equals 14 residues. The CDR3 DNA follows: TGCGCCACAGCCTGGAGGGGGCCCTTTGATACGCAGTATTTT. It encodes CATAWRGPFDTQYF.

The chain has TRBV5-1 and TRBJ2-1; 13 positions agree with TRBD2. The CDR3 is 16 amino acids. The J segment lost 8 bases and the V segment lost 2 bases, leaving 7 bases of the junction unmatched. Germline CDR1 is SGHRS and CDR2 is YFSETQ. CDR3 sequence (DNA): TGCGCCAGCAGCTTAAGGACTAGCGGGAGCCCGGATGAGCAGTTCTTC. It yields the protein CASSLRTSGSPDEQFF.

V gene TRBV7-7 combines with J gene TRBJ2-5, with TRBD1 identical over 7 bases. Germline loops: CDR1 SSHAT, CDR2 FNYEAQ (reference sequence). The J segment lost 5 bases and the V segment lost 7 bases, leaving 4 bases of the junction unmatched. The CDR3 runs 12 residues. This CDR3 reads CASTTGEETQYF. For the CDR3, the DNA is TGTGCCAGCACCACAGGGGAGGAGACCCAGTACTTC.

This clonotype was found a few times. This chain uses TRBV28 with TRBJ2-1; D is uncertain. This CDR3 is built from 12 residues. Per the germline V gene, CDR1 is MDHEN and CDR2 is SYDVKM. The ends were cut back, 2 bases at V and 6 bases at J, with 5 bases in the middle. The CDR3 sequence is CASSLPANEQFF. The CDR3 DNA reads as TGTGCCAGCAGTTTACCTGCCAATGAGCAGTTCTTC.

On this clonotype itself: A much bigger clone sits one base away, suggesting this may be a read error. J is TRBJ2-1 and V is TRBV7-8; TRBD2 matches at 11 bases. Losses at the gene ends were 6 bases for V and 4 bases for J; bases not matched to a gene: 17. In germline, CDR1 is SGHVS, CDR2 FQNEAQ. The CDR3 runs to 19 residues. In nucleotides, the CDR3 is TGTGCCAGCAGGGTTTCCCTGGGACTAGCGGCAGCAGGGTACAATGAGCAGTTCTTC. The encoded protein is CASRVSLGLAAAGYNEQFF.

This clonotype was recorded a few times. This rearrangement joins TRBV7-2 to TRBJ2-1, with D possibly TRBD2 on 6 matching bases. This CDR3 comprises 12 residues. Trimming left V 5 bases short and J 12 bases short, with 14 bases between. Germline V CDR1 and CDR2: SGHTA, FQGNSA. In nucleotides, the CDR3 is TGTGCCAGCAGCGCGGGACCTCGTGCGCAGTTCTTC. This encodes CASSAGPRAQFF.

The chain is built from TRBV19 and TRBJ1-2, with D tentatively TRBD1 (6 bases). Germline V gene lookup returns CDR1 LNHDA and CDR2 SQIVND (reference sequence). Trimming stripped 6 bases from V and 8 bases from J, with 19 bases between. CDR3 length: 14 amino acids. CDR3 region: CASSTTGIQPGYTF. In DNA, the CDR3 is TGTGCCAGTAGCACCACAGGGATTCAGCCGGGCTACACCTTC.

This sequence joins TRBV7-2 and TRBJ1-1; D remains ambiguous. The CDR3 is 15 residues long. CDR1 is SGHTA, CDR2 FQGNSA, per germline. The germline V and J ends were trimmed by 5 bases and 5 bases, with 18 bases remaining between them. The CDR3 nucleotides are TGTGCCAGCAGCCCCAGGACCGGAGGCGGAACTGAAGCTTTCTTT. This gives the protein CASSPRTGGGTEAFF.

The chain uses TRBV6-2 or TRBV6-3 and TRBJ2-1, with 9 bases lining up with TRBD2. Germline loops: CDR1 MNHEY, CDR2 SVGEGT. V lost 0 bases and J lost 8; bases outside the gene matches: 5. The CDR3 totals 15 residues. The CDR3 spells CASSYSGAGGYEQFF. The DNA for the CDR3 is TGTGCCAGCAGTTACTCCGGAGCGGGAGGATATGAGCAGTTCTTC.

Here the CDR3 DNA reads TGTGCCACCAGTGACGCAGGGGTAACTGAAGCTTTCTTT. Its protein is CATSDAGVTEAFF. This rearrangement joins TRBV24-1 to TRBJ1-1; tentative D call: TRBD1 (6 bases). This CDR3 is 13 amino acids long. The V gene's germline CDR1 is KGHDR and CDR2 SFDVKD. Deletions cut 4 bases from V and 5 bases from J, with 10 bases between.

This clonotype was detected once. V usage is TRBV5-1 and J usage is TRBJ1-5, with 7 nucleotides matching TRBD1. V lost 0 bases and J lost 4; bases outside the gene matches: 10. Germline CDR1 is SGHRS and CDR2 is YFSETQ. The CDR3 spans 17 residues. The CDR3 is CASSLVPRGGGNQPQHF. DNA for the CDR3: TGCGCCAGCAGCTTGGTGCCCCGAGGGGGCGGGAATCAGCCCCAGCATTTT.

The chain recombines TRBV7-4 with TRBJ2-7, with 8 bases that match TRBD2. J was trimmed by 5 bases and V by 3 bases; bases with no gene match: 6. CDR1 is SGHVT, CDR2 SQSDAQ, per germline. The CDR3 extends over 14 amino acids. In DNA, the CDR3 is TGTGCCAGCAGCTTCGGCCTAGCGGGTAACGAGCAGTACTTC. Amino acids: CASSFGLAGNEQYF.

In this sample, this clonotype turned up once. The CDR3 sequence: CAISERLGSQHF. CDR3 sequence (DNA): TGTGCCATCAGTGAGCGCCTAGGGTCCCAGCATTTT. J is TRBJ1-5 and V is TRBV10-3; D uncertain. The CDR3 has 12 amino acids. From germline, CDR1 is ENHRY and CDR2 SYGVKD. Trimming took off 2 bases at V and 11 bases at J, with 10 bases between the two ends.

This clonotype was picked up a small number of times. This rearrangement joins TRBV15 to TRBJ1-4; weak D call: TRBD1 (6 bases). Germline-derived CDR1 and CDR2 are LNHNV and YYDKDF (reference sequence). V lost 0 bases and J lost 6, with 11 bases in between. This CDR3 contains 15 residues. CDR3 coding DNA: TGTGCCACCAGCAGAGATCGGGACACCCATGAAAAACTGTTTTTT. This gives the protein CATSRDRDTHEKLFF.

This clonotype was counted ten times or more. The chain joins TRBV7-2 to TRBJ1-5; D uncertain. The germline V gene has CDR1 SGHTA and CDR2 FQGNSA. With 5 bases removed from V and 7 bases from J, the gap between germline ends came to 18 bases. There are 15 residues in the CDR3. CDR3 in amino acids: CASSPGVRGRQPQHF. The CDR3 DNA reads TGTGCCAGCAGCCCCGGCGTCCGCGGGCGGCAGCCCCAGCATTTT.

V is TRBV6-2 or TRBV6-3 and J is TRBJ1-5; 9 bases fit TRBD1. Germline-derived CDR1 and CDR2 are MNHEY and SVGEGT. The CDR3 is 15 residues long. V shed 6 bases, J shed 6 bases, and the junction held 9 bases outside the gene matches. The CDR3, as DNA: TGTGCCAGCAGGCTTACAGGGGGCGCGTCTCAGCCCCAGCATTTT. Protein product: CASRLTGGASQPQHF.

CDR3 coding DNA: TGTGCCTCCTGGAGGGGCGGACTACACTACAATGAGCAGTTCTTC. Protein product: CASWRGGLHYNEQFF. V gene TRBV6-8 combines with J gene TRBJ2-1; D is perhaps TRBD2 (6 bases). CDR1 MNHGY and CDR2 SAAAGT come from the germline V gene. This CDR3 is 15 amino acids long. Trimming pared 11 bases from V and 3 bases from J, leaving 20 bases between.